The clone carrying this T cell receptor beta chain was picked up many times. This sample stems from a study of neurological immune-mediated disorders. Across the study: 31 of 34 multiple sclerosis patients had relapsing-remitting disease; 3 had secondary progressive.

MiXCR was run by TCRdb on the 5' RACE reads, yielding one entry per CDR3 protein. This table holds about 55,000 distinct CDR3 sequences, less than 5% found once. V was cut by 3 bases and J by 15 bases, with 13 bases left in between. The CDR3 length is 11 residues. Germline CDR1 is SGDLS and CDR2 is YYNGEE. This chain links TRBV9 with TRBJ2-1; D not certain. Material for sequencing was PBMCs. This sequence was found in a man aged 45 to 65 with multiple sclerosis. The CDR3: CASSEGSTWFF. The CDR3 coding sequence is TGTGCCAGCAGCGAAGGATCGACCTGGTTCTTC.